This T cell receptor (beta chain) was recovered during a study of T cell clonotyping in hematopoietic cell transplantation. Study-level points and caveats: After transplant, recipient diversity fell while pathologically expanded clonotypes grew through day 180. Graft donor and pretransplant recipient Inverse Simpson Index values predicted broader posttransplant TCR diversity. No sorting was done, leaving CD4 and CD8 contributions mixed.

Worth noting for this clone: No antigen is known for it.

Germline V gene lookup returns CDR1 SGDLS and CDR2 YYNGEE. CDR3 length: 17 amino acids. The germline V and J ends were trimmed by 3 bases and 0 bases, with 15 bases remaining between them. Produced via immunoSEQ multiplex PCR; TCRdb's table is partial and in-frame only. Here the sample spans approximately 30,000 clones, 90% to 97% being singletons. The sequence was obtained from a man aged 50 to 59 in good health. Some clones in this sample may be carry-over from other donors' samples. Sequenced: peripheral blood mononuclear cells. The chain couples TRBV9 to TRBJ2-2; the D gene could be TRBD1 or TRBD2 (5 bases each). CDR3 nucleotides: TGTGCCAGCAGCGCAGGGAGAGGATCAACGAACACCGGGGAGCTGTTTTTT. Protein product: CASSAGRGSTNTGELFF.